The clone carrying this TCR beta chain came up a few times. The sample is drawn from a study of T cells in Graves' hyperthyroidism and ophthalmopathy. The TCR beta CDR3 regions underwent amplification using RNA transcripts as the source. The HTBI set primed first-round TCR CDR3 RT-PCR. TCRdb itself ran the multiplex PCR reads through MiXCR, one entry per CDR3 protein. The table shows about 540,000 distinct CDR3 sequences, with just over 45% occurring only once. Germline V gives CDR1 SGHVS, CDR2 FQNEAQ. The CDR3 has 14 residues. V lost 1 base to trimming and J lost 7 bases, with 13 bases between them. Sequenced sample: peripheral blood or thyroid tissue (not recorded which). This clonotype was obtained from a woman between 18 and 29 years old with Graves' hyperthyroidism. The V gene is TRBV7-8, the J gene TRBJ1-2; D gene unclear. The CDR3 here is CASSLVSGAVGYTF. In DNA form, the CDR3 reads TGTGCCAGCAGCTTAGTTTCGGGAGCGGTTGGCTACACCTTC.